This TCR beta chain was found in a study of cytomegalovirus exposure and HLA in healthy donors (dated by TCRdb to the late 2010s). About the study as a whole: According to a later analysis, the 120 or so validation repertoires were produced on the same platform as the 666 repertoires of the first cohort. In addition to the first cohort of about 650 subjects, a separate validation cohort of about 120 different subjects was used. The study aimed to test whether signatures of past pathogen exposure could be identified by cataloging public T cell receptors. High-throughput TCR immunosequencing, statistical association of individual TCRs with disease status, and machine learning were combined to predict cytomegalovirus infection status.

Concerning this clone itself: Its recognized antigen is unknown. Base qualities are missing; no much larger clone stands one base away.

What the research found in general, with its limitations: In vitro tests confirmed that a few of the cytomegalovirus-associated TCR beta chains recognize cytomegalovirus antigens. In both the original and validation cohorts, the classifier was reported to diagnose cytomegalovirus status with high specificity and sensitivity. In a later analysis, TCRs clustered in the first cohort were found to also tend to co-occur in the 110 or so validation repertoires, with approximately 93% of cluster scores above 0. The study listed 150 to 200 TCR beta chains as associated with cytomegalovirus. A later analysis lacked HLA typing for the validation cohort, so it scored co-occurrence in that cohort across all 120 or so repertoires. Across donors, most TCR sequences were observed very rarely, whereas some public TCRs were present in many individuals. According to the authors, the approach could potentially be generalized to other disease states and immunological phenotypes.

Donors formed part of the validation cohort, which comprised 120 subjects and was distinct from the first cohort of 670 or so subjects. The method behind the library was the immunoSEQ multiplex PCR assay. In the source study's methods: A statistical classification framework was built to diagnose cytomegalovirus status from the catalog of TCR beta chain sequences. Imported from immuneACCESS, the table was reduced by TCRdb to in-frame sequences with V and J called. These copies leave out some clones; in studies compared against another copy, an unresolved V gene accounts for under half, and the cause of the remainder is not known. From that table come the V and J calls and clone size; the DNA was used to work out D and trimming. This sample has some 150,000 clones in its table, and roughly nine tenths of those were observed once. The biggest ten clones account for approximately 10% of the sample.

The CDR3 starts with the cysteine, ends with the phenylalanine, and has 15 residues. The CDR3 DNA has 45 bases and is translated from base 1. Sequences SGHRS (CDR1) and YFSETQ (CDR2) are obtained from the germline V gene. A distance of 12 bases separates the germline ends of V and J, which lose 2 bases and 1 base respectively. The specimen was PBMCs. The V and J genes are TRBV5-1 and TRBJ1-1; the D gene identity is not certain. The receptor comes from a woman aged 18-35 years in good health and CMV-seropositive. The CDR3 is CASSLGRTENTEAFF. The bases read TGCGCCAGCAGCTTAGGACGGACTGAGAACACTGAAGCTTTCTTT.